These T cell receptor beta chains were read from a single sample in a study of blood T cell repertoires in COVID-19. Here immunoSEQ multiplex PCR was the method, and the copy in TCRdb shows in-frame clones only, minus some. Altogether about 250,000 clones are present, approximately 89% being singletons, with the ten largest covering roughly 6%. Sequencing was carried out using peripheral blood. The source is a woman aged 25-40 years with COVID-19, enrolled during active disease. CDR3s leave out the opening cysteine and the closing phenylalanine or tryptophan. Clone size is stated in some rows and not others, as once, few, many or a class when expanded.

length: 13
size: NA
V: TRBV4-1
J: TRBJ1-1
CDR3: ASSQGGGWNTEAF

length: 10
size: NA
V: TRBV30
J: TRBJ2-5
CDR3: AWGQGRETQY

length: 12
size: NA
V: TRBV6-5
J: TRBJ2-1
CDR3: ASIKSGGDNEQF

length: 12
size: NA
V: TRBV5-6
J: TRBJ1-1
CDR3: ASSLAGSGAEAF

length: 11
size: NA
V: TRBV11-3
J: TRBJ2-7
CDR3: ASSQGVGYEQY

length: 12
size: NA
V: TRBV2
J: TRBJ2-3
CDR3: ASRGTSGSDTQY

length: 14
size: NA
V: TRBV16
J: TRBJ2-3
CDR3: ASSHRGLVNTDTQY

length: 15
size: NA
V: TRBV19
J: TRBJ2-1
CDR3: ASSPKGLATTYNEQF

length: 12
size: few
V: TRBV5-1
J: TRBJ2-1
CDR3: ASSPRTDGDEQF

length: 14
size: once
V: TRBV7-8
J: TRBJ1-5
CDR3: ASSRIRDSLNQPQH

length: 12
size: NA
V: TRBV7-9
J: TRBJ1-1
CDR3: ASSPPGLGTEAF

length: 13
size: NA
V: TRBV10-2
J: TRBJ2-5
CDR3: ASSNSGGAGETQY

length: 15
size: NA
V: TRBV4-1
J: TRBJ2-3
CDR3: ASSQEGITSSTDTQY

length: 14
size: NA
V: TRBV5-1
J: TRBJ2-2
CDR3: ASSLEVQGGTGELF

length: 10
size: NA
V: TRBV7-9
J: TRBJ1-5
CDR3: ASSLTDQPQH

length: 13
size: once
V: TRBV11-2
J: TRBJ1-2
CDR3: ASSLEASYSYGYT

length: 10
size: NA
V: TRBV5-4
J: TRBJ2-1
CDR3: ASSSASGAQF

length: 15
size: NA
V: TRBV11-3
J: TRBJ2-3
CDR3: ASSPTRTVFSTDTQY

length: 12
size: NA
V: TRBV5-6
J: TRBJ1-3
CDR3: ANRGQGSGNTIY

length: 13
size: NA
V: TRBV10-3
J: TRBJ2-2
CDR3: AIKSSRLNTGELF

length: 12
size: NA
V: TRBV7-2
J: TRBJ2-2
CDR3: ASSFGMNTGELF

length: 12
size: NA
V: TRBV3-1/TRBV3-2
J: TRBJ2-5
CDR3: ASSQDPQVETQY

length: 14
size: once
V: TRBV5-1
J: TRBJ2-3
CDR3: ASSSRLAGVGDTQY

length: 12
size: NA
V: TRBV19
J: TRBJ2-1
CDR3: ASSGTSGDNEQF

length: 13
size: NA
V: TRBV24-1
J: TRBJ2-7
CDR3: ATSDSGTEPYEQY

length: 14
size: NA
V: TRBV5-1
J: TRBJ1-4
CDR3: ASSLGDRGIREKLF

length: 13
size: NA
V: TRBV7-9
J: TRBJ1-5
CDR3: ASSLGGGENQPQH

length: 14
size: NA
V: TRBV15
J: TRBJ1-2
CDR3: ATSRDRGRDREEGT

length: 12
size: NA
V: TRBV5-4
J: TRBJ1-5
CDR3: ASSSGGHNQPQH

length: 17
size: NA
V: TRBV10-2
J: TRBJ2-6
CDR3: ASQRQGTRPLSGANVLT

length: 12
size: NA
V: TRBV11-2
J: TRBJ1-2
CDR3: ASSPTGELYGYT

length: 10
size: NA
V: TRBV6-6
J: TRBJ2-5
CDR3: ASGTGQETQY

length: 12
size: NA
V: TRBV28
J: TRBJ1-2
CDR3: ASRPGQGNYGYT

length: 12
size: NA
V: TRBV6-5
J: TRBJ2-4
CDR3: AGAQTSGKNIQY

length: 12
size: NA
V: TRBV27
J: TRBJ2-1
CDR3: ASSLIAAYNEQF

length: 13
size: NA
V: TRBV19
J: TRBJ1-5
CDR3: ASSITRVGNQPQH

length: 16
size: NA
V: TRBV7-8
J: TRBJ2-4
CDR3: ASSPGRLAGIAKNIQY

length: 15
size: NA
V: TRBV4-3
J: TRBJ1-4
CDR3: ASSQEGPGATNEKLF

length: 12
size: few
V: TRBV29-1
J: TRBJ2-3
CDR3: SVGSRGGTDTQY

length: 12
size: NA
V: TRBV2
J: TRBJ1-1
CDR3: ASSDGRGNTEAF

length: 14
size: NA
V: TRBV14
J: TRBJ2-1
CDR3: ASSQALAGVDNEQF

length: 14
size: NA
V: TRBV19
J: TRBJ2-1
CDR3: ASSAATEKDYNEQF

length: 13
size: NA
V: TRBV12-5
J: TRBJ2-3
CDR3: ASGGDSSFSHTQY

length: 13
size: NA
V: TRBV6-5
J: TRBJ2-2
CDR3: ASSYSTTNTGELF

length: 13
size: NA
V: TRBV7-2
J: TRBJ1-1
CDR3: ASRWKMGENTEAF

length: 12
size: NA
V: TRBV5-8
J: TRBJ2-7
CDR3: ASSHTGDTYEQY

length: 12
size: NA
V: TRBV11-3
J: TRBJ1-3
CDR3: ASSLGEAGNTIY

length: 18
size: few
V: TRBV21-1
J: TRBJ2-2
CDR3: ASSKDCRTGTHANTGELF